The clone carrying this T cell receptor beta chain was seen many times. Time point denoted: before trial treatment. It was nivolumab, ipilimumab, aspirin, low-dose cyclophosphamide and low-dose radiotherapy that donors received. V was pared by 8 bases and J by 1 base, with 18 bases between. Germline V gene sequence: CDR1 SQVTM, CDR2 ANQGSEA. This CDR3 contains 14 residues. Alpha and beta chains were covered, as first-strand cDNA relied on TRAV- and TRBV-specific primers. TCRs were put through approximately 20 PCR cycles of amplification with Phusion. A constant-region primer and the V-primer adapter served as the primer pair. TCRdb reprocessed the reads with MiXCR, giving one entry per CDR3 protein. Of 80,000 to 95,000 distinct CDR3 sequences in the sample, just under 9.5% are singletons; the top ten hold around 0.96%. This record comes from a study of low-dose radiotherapy and immunotherapy resistance in tumors. Turning to the study itself: Patients were treated with intravenous nivolumab at 240 mg every two weeks and were also dosed with ipilimumab at 1 mg/kg every six weeks.

J is TRBJ2-7 and V is TRBV29-1; D unclear. This clonotype was sampled from a male donor with prostate cancer. The sample in question was PBMCs, obtained before treatment. The CDR3 sequence: CSYVEGPGSYEQYF. CDR3 sequence (DNA): TGCAGCTACGTGGAAGGGCCTGGTTCCTACGAGCAGTACTTC.